The rows below give T cell receptor beta chains drawn from one sample of a study of blood T cell repertoires in COVID-19. Method: immunoSEQ multiplex PCR; TCRdb's copy keeps in-frame clones and lacks some. The sample yields tens of thousands of clones, about four fifths seen once. The sample consisted of peripheral blood. Receptors were obtained from a man in his fifties or sixties with acute or convalescent COVID-19. CDR3s include the opening cysteine and the closing phenylalanine or tryptophan. Fields, in order: V gene, clone size, CDR3 protein. Some rows mark clone size as missing; the rest say once, few, many or name a class of expanded clone.

v_gene: TRBV28
abundance: .
CDR3aa: CASSLWDRNQPQHF

v_gene: TRBV7-2
abundance: .
CDR3aa: CASSRGQGRPGELFF

v_gene: TRBV5-1
abundance: .
CDR3aa: CASSLRGTGGSNSPLHF

v_gene: TRBV25-1
abundance: .
CDR3aa: CASGLAGGLEQFF

v_gene: TRBV2
abundance: .
CDR3aa: CASSEQGTTVNPLHF

v_gene: TRBV28
abundance: .
CDR3aa: CASSFGTDMNTEAFF

v_gene: TRBV14
abundance: .
CDR3aa: CASSQDKGTGYYEQYF

v_gene: TRBV21-1
abundance: .
CDR3aa: CASSNPEQGGGETQYF

v_gene: TRBV12-3/TRBV12-4
abundance: .
CDR3aa: CASSLGVTYGYTF

v_gene: TRBV7-9
abundance: .
CDR3aa: CASRQGGYSPLHF

v_gene: TRBV6-5
abundance: .
CDR3aa: CASSTSSIYNEQFF

v_gene: TRBV28
abundance: .
CDR3aa: CASSQLDPYEQYF

v_gene: TRBV2
abundance: .
CDR3aa: CASSGLAGGHNEQFF

v_gene: TRBV19
abundance: .
CDR3aa: CASSLYEGAYTEAFF

v_gene: TRBV7-9
abundance: .
CDR3aa: CASSLGAGTGVYGYTF

v_gene: TRBV3-1/TRBV3-2
abundance: .
CDR3aa: CASSQAPGLAGAPGYNEQFF

v_gene: TRBV5-1
abundance: few
CDR3aa: CASSFGGARGISYNSPLHF

v_gene: TRBV28
abundance: .
CDR3aa: CASTKKTGYNSPLHF

v_gene: TRBV28
abundance: once
CDR3aa: CASSLFSGNSYEQYF

v_gene: TRBV19
abundance: .
CDR3aa: CASSIIQGSNQPQHF

v_gene: TRBV2
abundance: .
CDR3aa: CASSGDFRTDTQYF

v_gene: TRBV19
abundance: .
CDR3aa: CASSGLAGVSSYEQYF

v_gene: TRBV12-3/TRBV12-4
abundance: .
CDR3aa: CASSQGLNYGYTF

v_gene: TRBV2
abundance: .
CDR3aa: CASRGGRKETQYF

v_gene: TRBV4-3
abundance: .
CDR3aa: CASSQGQGTYEQYF

v_gene: TRBV28
abundance: .
CDR3aa: CASREGAKNIQYF

v_gene: TRBV7-9
abundance: .
CDR3aa: CASGRPSGRGYEQYF

v_gene: TRBV5-5
abundance: .
CDR3aa: CASSLGPNSNQPQHF

v_gene: TRBV13
abundance: .
CDR3aa: CASSSAGSEKLFF

v_gene: TRBV6-5
abundance: .
CDR3aa: CASRDRVNTGELFF

v_gene: TRBV2
abundance: once
CDR3aa: CASRLAGLEQFF

v_gene: TRBV29-1
abundance: .
CDR3aa: CSVATSGGNIQYF

v_gene: TRBV5-6
abundance: once
CDR3aa: CASSFSGTEAFF